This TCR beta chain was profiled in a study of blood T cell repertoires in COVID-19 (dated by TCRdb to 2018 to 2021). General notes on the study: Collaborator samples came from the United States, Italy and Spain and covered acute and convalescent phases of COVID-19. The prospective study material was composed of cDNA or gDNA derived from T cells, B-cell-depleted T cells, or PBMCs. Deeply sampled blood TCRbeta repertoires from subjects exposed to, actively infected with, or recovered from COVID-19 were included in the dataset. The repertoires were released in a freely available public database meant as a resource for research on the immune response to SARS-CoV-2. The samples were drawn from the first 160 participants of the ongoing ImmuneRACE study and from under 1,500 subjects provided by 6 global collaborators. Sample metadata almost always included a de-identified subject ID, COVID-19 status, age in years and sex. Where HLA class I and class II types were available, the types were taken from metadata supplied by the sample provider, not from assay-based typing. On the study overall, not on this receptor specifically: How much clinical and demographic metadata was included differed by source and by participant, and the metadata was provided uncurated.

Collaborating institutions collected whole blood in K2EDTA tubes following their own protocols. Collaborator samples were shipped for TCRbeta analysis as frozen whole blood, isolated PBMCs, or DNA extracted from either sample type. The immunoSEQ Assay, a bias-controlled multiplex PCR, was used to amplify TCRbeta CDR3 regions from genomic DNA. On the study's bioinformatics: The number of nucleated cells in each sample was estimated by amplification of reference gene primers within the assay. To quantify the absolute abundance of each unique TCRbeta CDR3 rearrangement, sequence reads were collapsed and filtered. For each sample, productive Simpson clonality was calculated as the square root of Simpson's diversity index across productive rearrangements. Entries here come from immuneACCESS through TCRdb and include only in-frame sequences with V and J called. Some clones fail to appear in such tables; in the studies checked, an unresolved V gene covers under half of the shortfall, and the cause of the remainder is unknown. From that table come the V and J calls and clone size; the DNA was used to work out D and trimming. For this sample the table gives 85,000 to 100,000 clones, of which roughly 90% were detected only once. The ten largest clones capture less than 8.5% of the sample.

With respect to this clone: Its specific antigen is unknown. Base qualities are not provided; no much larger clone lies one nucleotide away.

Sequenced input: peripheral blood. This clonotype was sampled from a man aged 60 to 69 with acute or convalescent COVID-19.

The nucleotides are TGTGCCAGCAGCCAAGACCGGGGGACGTTACCCTACAATGAGCAGTTCTTC. Translated, it gives CASSQDRGTLPYNEQFF. This chain is built from TRBV14 and TRBJ2-1; the D gene is possibly TRBD2, with 6 bases matching. From the cysteine up to the phenylalanine, the CDR3 has a length of 17 residues. Solely the CDR3 DNA is kept, with 51 bases framed from the first base. The junction shows trimming of 0 bases on V and 2 bases on J, plus 14 bases between the germline ends. Based on the germline V gene, the CDR1 and CDR2 sequences are SGHDN and FVKESK.